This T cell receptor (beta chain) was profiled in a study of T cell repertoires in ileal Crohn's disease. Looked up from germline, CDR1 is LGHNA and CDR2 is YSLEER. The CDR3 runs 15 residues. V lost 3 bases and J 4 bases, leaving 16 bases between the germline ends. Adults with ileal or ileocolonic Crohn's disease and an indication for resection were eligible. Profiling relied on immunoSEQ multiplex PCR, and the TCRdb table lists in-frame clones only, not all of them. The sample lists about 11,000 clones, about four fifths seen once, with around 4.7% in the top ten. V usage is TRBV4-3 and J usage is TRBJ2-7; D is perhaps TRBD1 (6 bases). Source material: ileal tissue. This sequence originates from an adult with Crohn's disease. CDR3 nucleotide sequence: TGCGCCAGCAGCCATAATTCGGACAGAGGGTACGAGCAGTACTTC. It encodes CASSHNSDRGYEQYF.